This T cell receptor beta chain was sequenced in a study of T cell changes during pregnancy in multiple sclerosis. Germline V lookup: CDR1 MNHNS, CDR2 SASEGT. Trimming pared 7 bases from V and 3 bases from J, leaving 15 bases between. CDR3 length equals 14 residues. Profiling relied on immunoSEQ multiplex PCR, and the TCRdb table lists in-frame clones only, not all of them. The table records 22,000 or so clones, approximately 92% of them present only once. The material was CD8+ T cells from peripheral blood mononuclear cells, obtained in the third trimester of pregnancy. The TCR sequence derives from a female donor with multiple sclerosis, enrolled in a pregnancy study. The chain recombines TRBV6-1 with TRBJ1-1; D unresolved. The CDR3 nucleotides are TGTGCCAGCACCAGAAGCGGGGAGGACACTGAAGCTTTCTTT. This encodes CASTRSGEDTEAFF.